Listed here are 15 T cell receptor beta chains from one sample, sequenced in a study of T cells in Graves' hyperthyroidism and ophthalmopathy. The CDR3 regions of TCR beta were amplified from RNA transcripts. In the first-round RT-PCR of the TCR CDR3, the HTBI primer set was used. One entry per CDR3 protein results from TCRdb running MiXCR on the multiplex PCR reads. The sample has about 300,000 distinct CDR3 sequences; roughly 18% are singletons. The specimen was blood. These TCRs come from a man aged 45 to 65 with Graves' ophthalmopathy.

The chain couples TRBV3-1 to TRBJ2-3; TRBD2 matches 12 bases. Germline V gene sequence: CDR1 LGHDT, CDR2 YNNKEL (reference sequence). The CDR3 is made up of 19 amino acids. With 3 bases clipped from V and 0 bases from J, the junction kept 10 bases outside the gene matches. The CDR3 DNA is TGTGCCAGCAGCCAGTCCTGGCTAGCGGGAGGGCGGAGCACAGATACGCAGTATTTT. Protein sequence: CASSQSWLAGGRSTDTQYF.

The rearrangement joins TRBV19 to TRBJ2-2; TRBD1 agrees at 9 bases. Losses at the gene ends were 3 bases for V and 3 bases for J; bases not matched to a gene: 5. The CDR3 is 16 amino acids. Germline V lookup: CDR1 LNHDA, CDR2 SQIVND (reference sequence). This CDR3 reads CASSIRQGEDTGELFF. CDR3 nucleotide sequence: TGTGCCAGTAGTATCAGACAGGGGGAGGACACCGGGGAGCTGTTTTTT.

The chain links TRBV20-1 to TRBJ1-6; 7 nucleotides match TRBD1. CDR3 length equals 15 residues. Germline V lookup: CDR1 DFQATT, CDR2 SNEGSKA (reference sequence). Trimming took 3 bases from V and 7 from J; bases not matched to a gene: 9. The CDR3 DNA reads as TGCAGTGCTAGCCTGACAGGGTATAGCAATTCACCCCTCCACTTT. Translated: CSASLTGYSNSPLHF.

The chain uses TRBV15 and TRBJ2-7; TRBD2 matches at 9 bases. In germline, CDR1 is LNHNV, CDR2 YYDKDF (reference sequence). This CDR3 is 15 amino acids long. V trimming: 0 bases; J trimming: 6 bases; junction bases outside the gene matches: 6. CDR3 sequence: CATSRDVAGGGEQYF. The CDR3 bases are TGTGCCACCAGCAGAGATGTTGCGGGAGGGGGCGAGCAGTACTTC. The full variable domain, completed using reference TRBV15 and TRBJ2-7, is DAMVIQNPRYQVTQFGKPVTLSCSQTLNHNVMYWYQQKSSQAPKLLFHYYDKDFNNEADTPDNFQSRRPNTSFCFLDIRSPGLGDTAMYLCATSRDVAGGGEQYFGPGTRLTVT.

This clonotype occurred many times. The chain couples TRBV10-3 to TRBJ2-1; D uncertain. The CDR3 extends over 17 amino acids. Deletions cut 0 bases from V and 2 bases from J, with 14 bases between. Per germline, CDR1 ENHRY and CDR2 SYGVKD. CDR3 amino acids: CAISESGPWVAYNEQFF. The CDR3 DNA is TGTGCCATCAGTGAGTCCGGGCCGTGGGTGGCCTACAATGAGCAGTTCTTC.

This clonotype was picked up many times. CDR3 nucleotides: TGTGCCAGCTCACCACTCGAGGGGGGGGCCACTGAAGCTTTCTTT. This encodes CASSPLEGGATEAFF. The V gene is TRBV18, the J gene TRBJ1-1, with D possibly matching TRBD1 (6 bases). The CDR3 spans 15 residues. V shed 1 base and J shed 4 bases, with 13 bases lying between them. Germline V gives CDR1 KGHSH, CDR2 LQKENI.

Only a few counts were recorded for this clonotype. The chain employs TRBV2 and TRBJ1-4; D call uncertain. This CDR3 is 12 amino acids long. V lost 6 bases to trimming and J lost 5 bases, with 7 bases between them. Germline V gene data show CDR1 as SNHLY and CDR2 as FYNNEI. CDR3 protein: CASRVSNEKLFF. Written as DNA, the CDR3 is TGTGCCAGCAGGGTCTCCAATGAAAAACTGTTTTTT. Full variable domain (missing parts from reference TRBV2 and TRBJ1-4): EPEVTQTPSHQVTQMGQEVILRCVPISNHLYFYWYRQILGQKVEFLVSFYNNEISEKSEIFDDQFSVERPDGSNFTLKIRSTKLEDSAMYFCASRVSNEKLFFGSGTQLSVL.

The chain combines TRBV27 with TRBJ1-2, with D maybe TRBD1 (5 bases). The ends were cut back, 5 bases at V and 0 bases at J, with 28 bases in the middle. CDR1 and CDR2 (germline): MNHEY, SMNVEV (reference sequence). This CDR3 spans 20 amino acids. CDR3 sequence reads: CASSTEGRNILNLANYGYTF. In DNA, the CDR3 is TGTGCCAGCAGTACAGAGGGACGGAACATTTTAAACCTAGCTAACTATGGCTACACCTTC.

At least ten counts were recorded for this clonotype. The V gene is TRBV7-9, the J gene TRBJ2-5; unclear D gene. CDR1 SEHNR and CDR2 FQNEAQ come from the germline V gene (reference sequence). The CDR3 runs 14 residues. Trimming cost V 4 bases and J 3 bases, with 12 bases left between them. CDR3 DNA sequence: TGTGCCAGCAGCTACGACCAATTCAAAGAGACCCAGTACTTC. It yields the protein CASSYDQFKETQYF.

On this clonotype: This may come from a read error, since a much larger clone is one base off. V usage is TRBV7-9 and J usage is TRBJ1-1; D gene unclear. Germline CDR1 SEHNR, CDR2 FQNEAQ (reference sequence). With 0 bases removed from V and 1 base from J, the gap between germline ends came to 6 bases. The CDR3 covers 14 residues. This chain's CDR3 is CASSLAGRNTEAFF. In DNA, the CDR3 is TGTGCCAGCAGCTTAGCAGGACGGAACACTGAAGCTTTCTTT.

This clonotype showed up just a few times. The chain combines TRBV27 with TRBJ2-4, with D maybe TRBD1 (6 bases). This CDR3 has 16 amino acids. The germline CDR1 and CDR2 sequences are MNHEY and SMNVEV (reference sequence). V was cut by 5 bases and J by 0 bases, with 14 bases left in between. CDR3 in DNA: TGTGCCAGCAGTCCACAGGGTACCCTAGCCAAAAACATTCAGTACTTC. This codes for CASSPQGTLAKNIQYF.

The chain links TRBV7-6 to TRBJ2-7, with D perhaps matching TRBD1 (5 bases). The CDR3 is made up of 15 amino acids. V gave up 1 base and J gave up 2 bases, with 12 bases separating them. Germline loops: CDR1 SGHVS, CDR2 FNYEAQ. The CDR3 DNA is TGTGCCAGCAGCTTAGACAGGTCGCAGGCCTACGAGCAGTACTTC. Protein sequence: CASSLDRSQAYEQYF.

The V call is TRBV3-1, the J call TRBJ2-6; D is uncertain. This CDR3 is built from 16 residues. Trimming removed 4 bases at V and 0 bases at J, with 10 bases between. Germline V gene data show CDR1 as LGHDT and CDR2 as YNNKEL (reference sequence). The CDR3 spells CASSRHPVSGANVLTF. CDR3 nucleotides: TGTGCCAGCAGCCGCCACCCCGTCTCTGGGGCCAACGTCCTGACTTTC.

In its sample, this clonotype was seen a few times. A single base separates this from a much larger clone, so it may be a read error. The V gene is TRBV20-1, the J gene TRBJ2-7; D unresolved. Germline CDR1 reads DFQATT; CDR2 reads SNEGSKA (reference sequence). Trimming took 3 bases from V and 3 from J, leaving 6 bases between them. The CDR3 length is 11 residues. In nucleotides, the CDR3 is TGCAGTGCTAGGGACGACTACGAGCAGTACTTC. It yields the protein CSARDDYEQYF.

This clonotype appeared many times. The chain is built from TRBV30 and TRBJ2-7, with unresolved D. The CDR3 length is 15 residues. V gave up 4 bases and J gave up 6 bases, with 22 bases separating them. Germline V gene data show CDR1 as GTSNPN and CDR2 as SVGIG (reference sequence). CDR3 in amino acids: CAWTSQRALYREQYF. DNA for the CDR3: TGTGCCTGGACCTCCCAACGGGCTTTGTATCGCGAGCAGTACTTC.